The T cell receptor beta chain described here comes from a study of cytomegalovirus exposure and HLA in healthy donors. Study-level information: Of several hundred genotyped donors, around 84% clustered with self-reported Caucasian donors.

The J segment lost 0 bases and the V segment lost 3 bases, leaving 6 bases of the junction unmatched. CDR3 length equals 16 residues. Germline CDR1 and CDR2: GTSNPN and SVGIG (reference sequence). PCR was performed using 60 Vbeta and 13 Jbeta primers. Profiled with immunoSEQ multiplex PCR; TCRdb holds only in-frame clones, not every one. The table records approximately 180,000 clones, 70% to 75% of them present only once. The TCR originated in a male donor in good health and CMV-seronegative. The sample was PBMCs. This chain connects TRBV30 to TRBJ2-3, with 10 bases matching TRBD2. DNA of the CDR3: TGTGCCTGGAGGGGAGGGACTAGCGCCAGCACAGATACGCAGTATTTT. Its translation is CAWRGGTSASTDTQYF.